One sample yielded the 15 T cell receptor beta chains listed below, sequenced in a study of blood T cells in healthy people across ages. A J-beta primer mix and a sample-barcoded 5' primer were used in a second PCR of about 7 to 12 cycles. Each CDR3 protein gets one entry after TCRdb re-called the 5' RACE reads with MiXCR. Counted here are some 1,500,000 distinct CDR3 sequences, roughly 43% occurring once; the ten biggest clones make up about 4%. Material for sequencing was blood. All receptors come from a woman aged 18-29 years in good health.

CDR3 coding DNA: TGTGCCAGCAGTTCGGGTAGCGGGAGGGCAAGGACCGGGGAGCTGTTTTTT. Translated: CASSSGSGRARTGELFF. V gene TRBV12-3 or TRBV12-4 combines with J gene TRBJ2-2; 11 bases align to TRBD2. The CDR3 sequence is 17 residues long. V trimming: 4 bases; J trimming: 5 bases; junction bases outside the gene matches: 9.

The chain has TRBV20-1 and TRBJ2-7; 13 nucleotides line up with TRBD2. V lost 3 bases, J lost 2 bases, and 4 bases stayed unmatched. From germline, CDR1 is DFQATT and CDR2 SNEGSKA (reference sequence). The CDR3 extends over 15 amino acids. The CDR3 loop reads CSARGTSGDTYEQYF. The CDR3 bases are TGCAGTGCTAGGGGGACTAGCGGGGATACCTACGAGCAGTACTTC.

This clonotype was detected a few times. The chain joins TRBV4-1 to TRBJ2-7, with D maybe TRBD1 (6 bases). The V end was cut by 4 bases, the J end by 11 bases, with 18 bases between. The CDR3 has 13 amino acids. In germline, CDR1 is MGHRA, CDR2 YSYEKL. The CDR3 loop reads CASSPGTSLGEYF. DNA for the CDR3: TGCGCCAGCAGCCCTGGGACATCCCTGGGGGAGTACTTC.

V usage is TRBV30 and J usage is TRBJ2-5, with 12 bases that match TRBD2. After removal of 2 bases from V and 5 bases from J, the junction contained 3 bases not matched to a gene. The CDR3 length is 14 residues. CDR1 is GTSNPN, CDR2 SVGIG, per germline (reference sequence). In DNA, the CDR3 is TGTGCCTGGAGTTGGCTAGCGGGAGGGGAGACCCAGTACTTC. Translating gives CAWSWLAGGETQYF.

The sample holds a few counts of this clonotype. V is TRBV7-9 and J is TRBJ2-4, with D tentatively TRBD1 or TRBD2 (5 bases each). The germline gives CDR1 SEHNR, CDR2 FQNEAQ (reference sequence). V dropped 5 bases and J dropped 3 bases, with 23 bases sitting between them. The CDR3 runs 18 residues. Here the CDR3 DNA reads TGTGCCAGCAGCCACACCCTGGTTTCGGGACGGGACAAAAACATTCAGTACTTC. Protein product: CASSHTLVSGRDKNIQYF.

CDR3 nucleotides: TGCAGTGCCACCCCAGTCAGGGGATCGCCCACAGATACGCAGTATTTT. Translation: CSATPVRGSPTDTQYF. This chain uses TRBV20-1 with TRBJ2-3, with D maybe TRBD1 (6 bases). The CDR3 is 16 amino acids. Between the trimmed V and J ends, which lost 6 bases and 2 bases, there was a span of 21 bases. Germline CDR1 and CDR2: DFQATT and SNEGSKA (reference sequence).

This clonotype came up many times. The V call is TRBV20-1, the J call TRBJ1-5, with D possibly being TRBD1 (5 bases). CDR3 length: 13 residues. Germline CDR1 and CDR2: DFQATT and SNEGSKA (reference sequence). The V gene lost 7 bases and the J gene lost 5 bases, with 15 bases spanning the gap. Here the CDR3 reads CSVGGEAYQPQHF. The CDR3 DNA sequence: TGCAGTGTGGGAGGGGAGGCTTATCAGCCCCAGCATTTT.

This chain links TRBV7-2 with TRBJ2-3; TRBD2 aligns across 10 bases. The junction had 3 bases not matched to a gene; V was cut back by 5 bases and J by 1 base. Germline-derived CDR1 and CDR2 are SGHTA and FQGNSA. This CDR3 is 15 amino acids long. CDR3 sequence (DNA): TGTGCCAGCAGCCGGGGACTAGCGCGCACAGATACGCAGTATTTT. Its protein product is CASSRGLARTDTQYF.

This sequence joins TRBV4-3 and TRBJ1-5; D call uncertain. V shed 0 bases and J shed 2 bases, with 11 bases lying between them. Germline CDR1 reads LGHNA; CDR2 reads YSLEER. The CDR3 extends over 16 amino acids. CDR3 DNA sequence: TGCGCCAGCAGCCAAGATGGTAATTCGGGCAATCAGCCCCAGCATTTT. The encoded protein is CASSQDGNSGNQPQHF.

This clonotype was detected a few times. This chain links TRBV9 with TRBJ2-3; D possibly uses TRBD1 or TRBD2 (5 bases each). The CDR3 totals 14 residues. V was shortened by 4 bases and J by 6 bases, with 15 bases between the two germline ends. Germline CDR1 reads SGDLS; CDR2 reads YYNGEE. CDR3 nucleotides: TGTGCCAGCAGCTCACTAGGTGCAGGGGATACGCAGTATTTT. Protein product: CASSSLGAGDTQYF. Full variable domain (remainder filled in from reference TRBV9 and TRBJ2-3): DSGVTQTPKHLITATGQRVTLRCSPRSGDLSVYWYQQSLDQGLQFLIQYYNGEERAKGNILERFSAQQFPDLHSELNLSSLELGDSALYFCASSSLGAGDTQYFGPGTRLTVL.

There are a few counts of this clonotype. The V and J genes are TRBV4-3 and TRBJ1-4; D call uncertain. Germline assignment: CDR1 LGHNA and CDR2 YSLEER. V lost 4 bases, J lost 4 bases, and 16 bases lay in between. The CDR3 consists of 16 residues. CDR3 loop: CASSPGPRGDNEKLFF. CDR3 sequence (DNA): TGCGCCAGCAGCCCAGGTCCAAGAGGAGATAATGAAAAACTGTTTTTT.

The rearrangement joins TRBV28 to TRBJ2-5; TRBD2 matches at 8 bases. The germline V gene encodes CDR1 MDHEN and CDR2 SYDVKM. The CDR3 totals 16 residues. With V trimmed by 4 bases and J by 5 bases, 12 bases remained unmatched. CDR3 region: CASSYGLSGSRETQYF. CDR3 in DNA: TGTGCCAGCAGTTATGGGCTAAGCGGGAGCAGGGAGACCCAGTACTTC. The full variable domain, with the rest looked up from reference TRBV28 and TRBJ2-5, is DVKVTQSSRYLVKRTGEKVFLECVQDMDHENMFWYRQDPGLGLRLIYFSYDVKMKEKGDIPEGYSVSREKKERFSLILESASTNQTSMYLCASSYGLSGSRETQYFGPGTRLLVL.

At least ten counts were recorded for this clonotype. A read error may be the cause here, since a much bigger clone is one base away. V gene TRBV29-1 combines with J gene TRBJ2-5; 11 nucleotides match TRBD1. The CDR3 runs to 13 residues. The ends lost 6 bases at V and 11 bases at J; junction bases unmatched: 11. CDR1 is SQVTM, CDR2 ANQGSEA, per germline. CDR3 in DNA: TGCAGCGTGGGACAGGGGGGGTGGAATGAGCAGTACTTC. This codes for CSVGQGGWNEQYF.

This chain joins TRBV20-1 and TRBJ2-7; no clear D. The V end lost 3 bases, the J end lost 0 bases, and 6 bases lay between the germline ends. Looked up from germline, CDR1 is DFQATT and CDR2 is SNEGSKA (reference sequence). This CDR3 has 12 residues. DNA for the CDR3: TGCAGTGCTAGTTTCTTCTCCTACGAGCAGTACTTC. Residues: CSASFFSYEQYF.

This clonotype was observed a handful of times. The rearrangement joins TRBV12-3 or TRBV12-4 to TRBJ1-2; D may be TRBD1 (6 bases). Trimming left V 6 bases short and J 4 bases short, with 15 bases between. CDR3 size: 14 residues. The CDR3 reads CASSLGGGIYGYTF. The CDR3 DNA sequence: TGTGCCAGCAGCCTCGGGGGGGGCATCTATGGCTACACCTTC.